These 27 T cell receptor beta chains were sequenced from one sample in a study of CD8+CD57+ T cells in acquired aplastic anemia. For CDR3 and TCR beta VDJ profiling, genomic DNA was the template used. TCRdb re-derived calls from the reads in MiXCR, one entry per CDR3 protein. Here the sample spans roughly 180,000 distinct CDR3 sequences, less than 65% being singletons. Sequenced input: sorted CD4+, CD8+, or CD8+CD57+ T cells (not recorded which) from PBMCs. The receptor source for this set is a human donor with severe aplastic anemia or a healthy control (not recorded which).

This chain uses TRBV7-9 with TRBJ2-3, with 8 bases lining up with TRBD2. Germline V gene lookup returns CDR1 SEHNR and CDR2 FQNEAQ (reference sequence). V trimming: 5 bases; J trimming: 4 bases; junction bases outside the gene matches: 11. This CDR3 contains 16 residues. CDR3 DNA: TGTGCCAGCAGCCAAGGACGGACGGGGGGGCCAGATACGCAGTATTTT. The encoded protein is CASSQGRTGGPDTQYF.

The genes are TRBV5-1 and TRBJ2-3, with D unclear. V was cut by 4 bases and J by 7 bases, with 7 bases left in between. CDR3 length equals 11 residues. Germline V CDR1 and CDR2: SGHRS, YFSETQ. The CDR3 coding sequence is TGCGCCAGCAGCCGAGATTATACGCAGTATTTT. Its protein is CASSRDYTQYF.

The chain employs TRBV10-3 and TRBJ1-1, with D perhaps TRBD1 (5 bases). V was clipped by 4 bases and J by 4 bases, with 13 bases between them. This CDR3 has 14 residues. Germline V gives CDR1 ENHRY, CDR2 SYGVKD. This chain's CDR3 is CAISAPGGSTEAFF. The CDR3, as DNA: TGTGCCATCAGTGCACCCGGGGGGAGCACTGAAGCTTTCTTT.

The rearrangement links TRBV10-3 to TRBJ1-2; D gene unclear. The ends were cut back, 2 bases at V and 2 bases at J, with 9 bases in the middle. The germline V gene has CDR1 ENHRY and CDR2 SYGVKD. There are 14 residues in the CDR3. CDR3 region: CAISEQGRNYGYTF. DNA of the CDR3: TGTGCCATCAGTGAGCAAGGCAGGAACTATGGCTACACCTTC.

The table lists this clonotype with many counts. CDR3 DNA sequence: TGTGCCAGCAGCGTAGCCGGGGGTGGTAAGTTAGAGCAGTACTTC. It translates to CASSVAGGGKLEQYF. The chain has TRBV9 and TRBJ2-7, with D perhaps matching TRBD2 (6 bases). Germline V gene data show CDR1 as SGDLS and CDR2 as YYNGEE. This CDR3 has 15 amino acids. V lost 0 bases and J lost 7, with 17 bases in between.

This clonotype has a handful of counts. The chain combines TRBV5-1 with TRBJ2-7; the match to TRBD2 covers 7 bases. CDR3 length: 12 amino acids. V lost 2 bases and J lost 5; bases outside the gene matches: 1. CDR1 and CDR2 (germline): SGHRS, YFSETQ. The CDR3, as DNA: TGCGCCAGCAGCTTTACTAGCGACGAGCAGTACTTC. It yields the protein CASSFTSDEQYF.

This clonotype was found a few times. The chain joins TRBV7-9 to TRBJ2-5, with a weak D call TRBD1 (5 bases). The germline CDR1 and CDR2 sequences are SEHNR and FQNEAQ (reference sequence). The CDR3 is 13 residues long. V dropped 5 bases and J dropped 5 bases, with 12 bases sitting between them. CDR3 in DNA: TGTGCCAGCAGCCGAACAGGTGGCGAGACCCAGTACTTC. Amino acids: CASSRTGGETQYF.

The chain recombines TRBV2 with TRBJ2-6, with TRBD1 matching 10 bases. With 3 bases clipped from V and 4 bases from J, the junction kept 9 bases outside the gene matches. The CDR3 runs 18 residues. CDR1 and CDR2 from the germline V gene are SNHLY and FYNNEI. CDR3: CASSEGTGVVSGANVLTF. The CDR3 region has the DNA TGTGCCAGCAGTGAGGGGACAGGGGTAGTCTCGGGGGCCAACGTCCTGACTTTC.

The CDR3 region is CASSYKDRVYQPQHF. The DNA of the CDR3 is TGTGCCAGCAGTTACAAGGACAGGGTTTATCAGCCCCAGCATTTT. The genes are TRBV7-2 and TRBJ1-5; 8 positions match TRBD1. The junction had 9 bases not matched to a gene; V was cut back by 6 bases and J by 5 bases. Germline V gives CDR1 SGHTA, CDR2 FQGNSA. The CDR3 spans 15 residues. The whole variable domain, remainder taken from reference TRBV7-2 and TRBJ1-5, is GAGVSQSPSNKVTEKGKDVELRCDPISGHTALYWYRQSLGQGLEFLIYFQGNSAPDKSGLPSDRFSAERTGGSVSTLTIQRTQQEDSAVYLCASSYKDRVYQPQHFGDGTRLSIL.

The chain is built from TRBV9 and TRBJ1-2, with 7 bases aligning to TRBD1. The CDR3 is made up of 14 amino acids. Germline V gene lookup returns CDR1 SGDLS and CDR2 YYNGEE. Trimming at V came to 5 bases and at J to 3 bases, leaving 7 bases not matched to a gene. CDR3 coding DNA: TGTGCCAGCAGGGGCGACAGGGCGGACTATGGCTACACCTTC. Amino acids: CASRGDRADYGYTF.

The rearrangement joins TRBV12-3 or TRBV12-4 to TRBJ1-1; D is perhaps TRBD1 (5 bases). The CDR3 is made up of 13 amino acids. The CDR3 spells CASAVGRGTEAFF. The DNA of the CDR3 is TGTGCTAGTGCCGTCGGGAGGGGCACTGAAGCTTTCTTT.

This clonotype occurred many times. The chain uses TRBV29-1 and TRBJ1-2; 7 nucleotides align to TRBD1. The V gene end was trimmed by 8 bases and the J gene end by 8 bases; junction bases not matched to a gene: 11. Germline CDR1 reads SQVTM; CDR2 reads ANQGSEA. This CDR3 is 12 amino acids long. This CDR3 is CSYLRDRVGYTF. The DNA of the CDR3 is TGCAGCTACCTCAGAGACAGGGTGGGCTACACCTTC.

This clonotype has at least ten counts. The rearrangement joins TRBV10-3 to TRBJ2-5; weak D call: TRBD2 (6 bases). The CDR3 spans 15 residues. V lost 3 bases, J lost 2 bases, and 13 bases lay in between. Germline V lookup: CDR1 ENHRY, CDR2 SYGVKD. For the CDR3, the DNA is TGTGCCATCAGTGACCCTAGCGCCCCGCAAGAGACCCAGTACTTC. It encodes CAISDPSAPQETQYF.

The gene calls are TRBV2 and TRBJ2-1, with a possible D match to TRBD1 (6 bases). CDR1 is SNHLY and CDR2 is FYNNEI in the germline V gene. Trimming cost V 8 bases and J 16 bases, with 18 bases left between them. The CDR3 has 11 amino acids. This chain's CDR3 is CASRDIASEFF. The CDR3 nucleotides read TGTGCCAGCCGGGACATAGCTTCTGAATTCTTC. Complete variable domain (other parts from reference TRBV2 and TRBJ2-1): EPEVTQTPSHQVTQMGQEVILRCVPISNHLYFYWYRQILGQKVEFLVSFYNNEISEKSEIFDDQFSVERPDGSNFTLKIRSTKLEDSAMYFCASRDIASEFFGPGTRLTVL.

The chain carries TRBV6-1 and TRBJ1-1; D unclear. Germline V gene data show CDR1 as MNHNS and CDR2 as SASEGT. V lost 6 bases to trimming and J lost 3 bases, with 14 bases between them. The CDR3 totals 14 residues. The CDR3 region is CASSTGGRHTEAFF. CDR3 nucleotide sequence: TGTGCCAGCAGCACGGGAGGTCGGCACACTGAAGCTTTCTTT.

The rearrangement joins TRBV9 to TRBJ1-2; no reliable D call. Between the trimmed V and J ends, which lost 0 bases and 2 bases, there was a span of 14 bases. The CDR3 is made up of 16 amino acids. In germline, CDR1 is SGDLS, CDR2 YYNGEE. The CDR3 region has the DNA TGTGCCAGCAGCGTAGACCCCGACATCTTCAACTATGGCTACACCTTC. Its translation: CASSVDPDIFNYGYTF.

V gene TRBV2 combines with J gene TRBJ2-5, with D uncertain. This CDR3 has 13 residues. The germline gives CDR1 SNHLY, CDR2 FYNNEI. The V end lost 7 bases, the J end lost 4 bases, and 13 bases lay between the germline ends. The CDR3 region has the DNA TGTGCCAGCATCAAATCATCGGGAGAGACCCAGTACTTC. Amino acid sequence: CASIKSSGETQYF.

This clonotype occurred a few times. The chain recombines TRBV15 with TRBJ2-2, with D uncertain. Per germline, CDR1 LNHNV and CDR2 YYDKDF (reference sequence). The V end lost 3 bases, the J end lost 8 bases, and 7 bases lay between the germline ends. The CDR3 is made up of 12 amino acids. The CDR3 sequence is CATSSPFGELFF. DNA for the CDR3: TGTGCCACCAGCAGTCCATTTGGGGAGCTGTTTTTT.

This chain links TRBV24-1 with TRBJ2-1; 7 bases align to TRBD1. The V gene end was trimmed by 9 bases and the J gene end by 0 bases; junction bases not matched to a gene: 4. This CDR3 region has 14 residues. Germline V CDR1 and CDR2: KGHDR, SFDVKD. Here the CDR3 DNA reads TGTGCCACCTCGGGACAGCCCTCCTACAATGAGCAGTTCTTC. It is translated as CATSGQPSYNEQFF.

The V call is TRBV20-1, the J call TRBJ1-5, with D tentatively TRBD1 (6 bases). Germline V CDR1 and CDR2: DFQATT, SNEGSKA (reference sequence). CDR3 length equals 14 residues. V shed 0 bases and J shed 14 bases, with 20 bases lying between them. The CDR3 bases are TGCAGTGCTAGAGATCGTGCGGGGGGCATCTACGAGCATTTT. Protein product: CSARDRAGGIYEHF.

This clonotype was seen at least ten times. The V and J genes are TRBV6-6 and TRBJ2-5, with 15 bases aligning to TRBD2. Per germline, CDR1 MNHNY and CDR2 SVGAGI (reference sequence). This CDR3 is 18 amino acids long. V lost 6 bases to trimming and J lost 2 bases; unmatched junction nucleotides: 10. CDR3 DNA sequence: TGTGCCAGCAGGCCGGGACTAGCGGGGGGACCCCTTCAAGAGACCCAGTACTTC. It is translated as CASRPGLAGGPLQETQYF.

This sequence joins TRBV10-3 and TRBJ2-7; TRBD2 matches 9 bases. V lost 7 bases and J lost 0; bases outside the gene matches: 1. The CDR3 totals 13 residues. In germline, CDR1 is ENHRY, CDR2 SYGVKD. CDR3 coding DNA: TGTGCCATCACTAGCGGGGACTCCTACGAGCAGTACTTC. It encodes CAITSGDSYEQYF.

This clonotype was detected many times. The chain links TRBV19 to TRBJ2-3; D gene ambiguous. This CDR3 is built from 14 residues. The V gene's germline CDR1 is LNHDA and CDR2 SQIVND (reference sequence). The V end was cut by 1 base, the J end by 4 bases, with 9 bases between. DNA for the CDR3: TGTGCCAGTAGTATAGTGGGAAACGCAGATACGCAGTATTTT. Translation gives CASSIVGNADTQYF.

A note on this clonotype: Because it lacks the conserved phenylalanine or tryptophan at the end, this CDR3 is likely a read error. Because the CDR3's place on the DNA is in doubt, the DNA is left out and the CDR3 is given as listed by TCRdb. The CDR3 region is CSVEGRGELPP. V is TRBV29-1 and J is TRBJ2-5; the table's D call TRBD1 went unverified against the DNA. The CDR3 is made up of 11 amino acids, end residues included. Germline CDR1 SQVTM, CDR2 ANQGSEA.

This clonotype was counted many times. The V gene is TRBV30, the J gene TRBJ2-7; no firm D call. Trimming removed 1 base at V and 3 bases at J, with 7 bases between. Germline CDR1 is GTSNPN and CDR2 is SVGIG (reference sequence). The CDR3 runs to 12 residues. The DNA for the CDR3 is TGTGCCTGGAGTGCCGGGTTCTACGAGCAGTACTTC. Its translation is CAWSAGFYEQYF.

The chain recombines TRBV19 with TRBJ1-1; D call uncertain. Germline V gene lookup returns CDR1 LNHDA and CDR2 SQIVND (reference sequence). Trimming stripped 4 bases from V and 0 bases from J, with 12 bases between. The CDR3 length is 15 residues. The CDR3 nucleotides are TGTGCCAGTAGTAGCAACCTGGGGATGAACACTGAAGCTTTCTTT. Its translation: CASSSNLGMNTEAFF.

The chain joins TRBV20-1 to TRBJ1-4; D unresolved. The CDR3 has 18 amino acids. Trimming cost V 1 base and J 5 bases, with 23 bases left between them. Per germline, CDR1 DFQATT and CDR2 SNEGSKA (reference sequence). The CDR3 here is CSARGVSLSPTENEKLFF. DNA for the CDR3: TGCAGTGCTAGAGGTGTCAGTTTGTCGCCTACCGAAAATGAAAAACTGTTTTTT.